Listed here are 26 T cell receptor beta chains from one sample, sequenced in a study of molecular identifiers for immune sequencing clone quantification. Each CDR3 protein gets one entry after TCRdb re-called the PCR reads with MiXCR. This sample has around 460,000 distinct CDR3 sequences, with under 30% found just once. Sequencing used naive CD8+ T cells from blood, with Jurkat cell RNA spiked in. Documented subset: FACS-sorted CD8+CD4-CCR7+CD45RA+ naive T cells. The source is a human donor in good health. Some libraries in this study had Jurkat cell RNA spiked in.

Only a few counts were recorded for this clonotype. The V and J genes are TRBV30 and TRBJ2-7, with D possibly matching TRBD1 (7 bases). CDR1 and CDR2 from the germline V gene are GTSNPN and SVGIG (reference sequence). V gave up 5 bases and J gave up 3 bases, with 17 bases separating them. The CDR3 is 14 residues long. The CDR3 protein is CAWDRGTEGYEQYF. The CDR3 coding sequence is TGTGCCTGGGACCGCGGGACAGAAGGCTACGAGCAGTACTTC.

This clonotype was found many times. The J gene is TRBJ2-7, the V gene TRBV7-8; 7 nucleotides agree with TRBD1. The CDR3 length is 15 residues. V shed 0 bases, J shed 0 bases, and the junction held 2 bases outside the gene matches. Per germline, CDR1 SGHVS and CDR2 FQNEAQ. CDR3 loop: CASSLAGQVSYEQYF. The CDR3, as DNA: TGTGCCAGCAGCTTAGCCGGACAGGTCTCCTACGAGCAGTACTTC. Drawing the rest from reference TRBV7-8 and TRBJ2-7, the complete variable domain is GAGVSQSPRYKVAKRGQDVALRCDPISGHVSLFWYQQALGQGPEFLTYFQNEAQLDKSGLPSDRFFAERPEGSVSTLKIQRTQQEDSAVYLCASSLAGQVSYEQYFGPGTRLTVT.

The genes are TRBV9 and TRBJ2-7, with 7 bases identical to TRBD1. The CDR3 totals 14 residues. Germline CDR1 reads SGDLS; CDR2 reads YYNGEE. V shed 4 bases, J shed 0 bases, and the junction held 4 bases outside the gene matches. CDR3 nucleotides: TGTGCCAGCAGCAACACAGGGGACTCCTACGAGCAGTACTTC. This sequence encodes CASSNTGDSYEQYF.

This clonotype was picked up a small number of times. The junction shows a germline mismatch at one end, possibly a read error. V gene TRBV6-5 combines with J gene TRBJ2-5; 7 nucleotides match TRBD2. Germline V CDR1 and CDR2: MNHEY, SVGAGI. CDR3 length equals 16 residues. CDR3 residues: CASSRTRAPYQEPQYF. CDR3 nucleotide sequence: TGTGCCAGCAGTCGGACTAGGGCGCCCTACCAAGAGCCCCAGTACTTC.

The rearrangement uses TRBV19 and TRBJ2-7; TRBD2 is a possible D gene (6 bases). V was shortened by 3 bases and J by 4 bases, with 19 bases between the two germline ends. Germline CDR1 LNHDA, CDR2 SQIVND (reference sequence). The CDR3 runs to 16 residues. The CDR3 sequence: CASSMGPGKAGYEQYF. CDR3 DNA: TGTGCCAGTAGTATGGGTCCGGGCAAAGCGGGTTACGAGCAGTACTTC.

Many counts were recorded for this clonotype. The rearrangement links TRBV4-3 to TRBJ1-1; possibly TRBD1 for D (6 bases). The ends were cut back, 4 bases at V and 7 bases at J, with 16 bases in the middle. This CDR3 region has 14 residues. In germline, CDR1 is LGHNA, CDR2 YSLEER. The CDR3 nucleotides are TGCGCCAGCAGCCCCGACTGGCAGGGGATTGAAGCTTTCTTT. This gives the protein CASSPDWQGIEAFF.

This clonotype showed up just a few times. V and J are TRBV4-3 and TRBJ2-3, with TRBD2 matching 7 bases. V was clipped by 0 bases and J by 6 bases; unmatched bases: 9. This CDR3 is 16 amino acids long. Germline-derived CDR1 and CDR2 are LGHNA and YSLEER. CDR3 coding DNA: TGCGCCAGCAGCCAAGAGGGTGCGGGAGTCCCGGATACGCAGTATTTT. Its protein product is CASSQEGAGVPDTQYF.

V gene TRBV27 combines with J gene TRBJ2-7, with D maybe TRBD1 (5 bases). Trimming removed 10 bases at V and 6 bases at J, with 22 bases between. The CDR3 is 14 amino acids. Germline CDR1 and CDR2: MNHEY and SMNVEV (reference sequence). DNA of the CDR3: TGTGCCACCAGATCCCTGCAGGGCCTTGGCGAGCAGTACTTC. As protein: CATRSLQGLGEQYF.

This chain connects TRBV7-6 to TRBJ2-1; D gene uncertain. Germline CDR1 SGHVS, CDR2 FNYEAQ. The CDR3 has 14 residues. V was cut by 3 bases and J by 4 bases, with 10 bases left in between. CDR3 amino acids: CASSFSTSYNEQFF. DNA for the CDR3: TGTGCCAGCAGCTTTTCAACTTCTTACAATGAGCAGTTCTTC.

DNA of the CDR3: TGCGCCAGCAGCTTAGGGGAGGTCAGTACGGACATTCAGTACTTC. This codes for CASSLGEVSTDIQYF. The V call is TRBV5-1, the J call TRBJ2-4; D might be TRBD2 (6 bases). CDR3 length: 15 amino acids. Germline V CDR1 and CDR2: SGHRS, YFSETQ. Trimming removed 2 bases at V and 8 bases at J, with 17 bases between.

The chain employs TRBV3-2 and TRBJ1-6. TRBV3-2 is described as a pseudogene. CDR3 length: 15 residues. CDR3 loop: CASSHPQRDNSPLHF. The CDR3 DNA sequence: TGTGCCAGCAGCCATCCCCAGAGAGATAATTCACCCCTCCACTTT.

As concerns this clonotype: This may arise from a read error, as a much more abundant clone is one base away. The chain couples TRBV6-9 to TRBJ1-5; 7 bases are shared with TRBD1. This CDR3 contains 17 residues. Per the germline V gene, CDR1 is MNHGY and CDR2 is SVAAGI. With V trimmed by 5 bases and J by 7 bases, 17 bases remained unmatched. CDR3 nucleotide sequence: TGTGCCAGCAGTGCCCACAGGGGAGAGGGACGAGGACAGCCCCAGCATTTT. Translated: CASSAHRGEGRGQPQHF.

The chain combines TRBV11-1 with TRBJ2-1, with 11 bases lining up with TRBD2. V dropped 2 bases and J dropped 8; count of bases not matched to a gene: 5. Germline CDR1 reads SGHAT; CDR2 reads FQDESV (reference sequence). The CDR3 sequence is 15 residues long. The CDR3 here is CASSLLAGGPYEQFF. DNA for the CDR3: TGTGCCAGCAGCTTATTAGCGGGAGGGCCCTATGAGCAGTTCTTC.

This clonotype was counted a few times. The genes are TRBV27 and TRBJ2-7; a weak D match, TRBD1 (5 bases). The V end was cut by 6 bases, the J end by 2 bases, with 11 bases between. Germline V gives CDR1 MNHEY, CDR2 SMNVEV (reference sequence). CDR3 size: 13 residues. The DNA of the CDR3 is TGTGCCAGCAGCGAGATCAGGGCCTACGAGCAGTACTTC. This encodes CASSEIRAYEQYF.

This chain links TRBV28 with TRBJ2-5; the match to TRBD1 covers 8 bases. CDR3 length: 15 amino acids. The germline CDR1 and CDR2 sequences are MDHEN and SYDVKM. Trimming removed 7 bases from V and 4 bases from J; junction bases left unmatched: 11. CDR3 sequence reads: CASTEGQGRTETQYF. CDR3 in DNA: TGTGCCAGCACCGAAGGACAGGGAAGGACAGAGACCCAGTACTTC.

This clonotype was recorded a few times. The V and J genes are TRBV11-3 and TRBJ2-6, with D perhaps given as TRBD1 or TRBD2 (5 bases each). This CDR3 is 17 amino acids long. Germline assignment: CDR1 SGHNT and CDR2 YENEEA. V lost 5 bases to trimming and J lost 4 bases, with 18 bases between them. This chain's CDR3 is CASSTRDGKSGANVLTF. Written as DNA, the CDR3 is TGTGCCAGCAGCACCCGGGACGGAAAGTCCGGGGCCAACGTCCTGACTTTC.

In the case of this clonotype: This may be a read error: a much more frequent sequence differs by one nucleotide. The chain links TRBV2 to TRBJ1-4; D call uncertain. Germline-derived CDR1 and CDR2 are SNHLY and FYNNEI. The germline V and J ends were trimmed by 4 bases and 2 bases, with 14 bases remaining between them. The length of the CDR3 is 16 residues. CDR3 coding DNA: TGTGCCAGCAGTGTGTATCCATGGAGGACTAATGAAAAACTGTTTTTT. The encoded protein is CASSVYPWRTNEKLFF.

The chain joins TRBV27 to TRBJ2-1; the D is unclear. The CDR3 sequence is 17 residues long. Germline lookup yields CDR1 MNHEY and CDR2 SMNVEV (reference sequence). V was shortened by 4 bases and J by 0 bases, with 16 bases between the two germline ends. CDR3 amino acids: CASSSLIGDPSYNEQFF. The CDR3 nucleotides are TGTGCCAGCAGTTCCCTGATCGGCGACCCCTCCTACAATGAGCAGTTCTTC.

Comments on this clonotype: This may arise from a read error, as a much more abundant clone is one base away. The chain links TRBV15 to TRBJ2-3; D possibly uses TRBD1 or TRBD2 (5 bases each). Germline V gene data show CDR1 as LNHNV and CDR2 as YYDKDF (reference sequence). The CDR3 consists of 14 residues. Trimming stripped 0 bases from V and 6 bases from J, with 10 bases between. This chain's CDR3 is CATSRDRECDTQYF. In nucleotides, the CDR3 is TGTGCCACCAGCAGAGACAGGGAGTGCGATACGCAGTATTTT.

Comment on this clonotype: At one end, the junction sequence differs from germline, possibly due to a read error. The genes are TRBV20-1 and TRBJ2-3, with 11 bases aligning to TRBD2. The germline gives CDR1 DFQATT, CDR2 SNEGSKA (reference sequence). The CDR3 contains 16 residues. The CDR3: CRARDVGLAGPDTQYF. The CDR3 coding sequence is TGCAGAGCTAGAGATGTTGGACTAGCGGGCCCCGATACGCAGTATTTT.

V usage is TRBV7-9 and J usage is TRBJ1-6; TRBD1 might be the D (5 bases). The CDR3 runs to 15 residues. Germline values: CDR1 SEHNR, CDR2 FQNEAQ (reference sequence). Trimming took off 5 bases at V and 7 bases at J, with 15 bases between the two ends. CDR3 DNA: TGTGCCAGCAGCCTAACAGGCAGGGAGAATTCACCCCTCCACTTT. It codes for CASSLTGRENSPLHF. Using reference TRBV7-9 and TRBJ1-6 for the parts outside the CDR3, the full variable domain is DTGVSQNPRHKITKRGQNVTFRCDPISEHNRLYWYRQTLGQGPEFLTYFQNEAQLEKSRLLSDRFSAERPKGSFSTLEIQRTEQGDSAMYLCASSLTGRENSPLHFGNGTRLTVT.

The J gene is TRBJ1-5, the V gene TRBV11-2; TRBD1 matches 7 bases. Trimming took 5 bases from V and 7 from J; bases not matched to a gene: 8. The CDR3 loop spans 14 amino acids. Germline V gene lookup returns CDR1 SGHAT and CDR2 FQNNGV. The CDR3 sequence: CASSRTGDSQPQHF. The DNA for the CDR3 is TGTGCCAGCAGCCGTACAGGGGACAGCCAGCCCCAGCATTTT.

The chain uses TRBV28 and TRBJ2-5; 8 bases align to TRBD2. The germline CDR1 and CDR2 sequences are MDHEN and SYDVKM. There are 18 residues in the CDR3. Trimming at V came to 3 bases and at J to 0 bases, leaving 12 bases not matched to a gene. CDR3 coding DNA: TGTGCCAGCAGTTTGGATCTACTAGCGGAGTCCCACCAAGAGACCCAGTACTTC. Protein product: CASSLDLLAESHQETQYF.

As concerns this clonotype: A read error may account for a junction end that differs from germline. The V gene is TRBV5-1, the J gene TRBJ2-7; a possible D gene is TRBD2 (6 bases). This CDR3 has 14 residues. Germline loops: CDR1 SGHRS, CDR2 YFSETQ. Here the CDR3 reads CANSLGPGTYEQYF. For the CDR3, the DNA is TGCGCCAACAGCTTGGGGCCCGGGACTTACGAGCAGTACTTC.

V and J are TRBV28 and TRBJ1-1; D is possibly TRBD1 (5 bases). CDR3 length: 14 residues. V lost 10 bases and J lost 3, with 18 bases in between. Germline-derived CDR1 and CDR2 are MDHEN and SYDVKM. Written as DNA, the CDR3 is TGTGCCACCCAGGGTTTTCGGACCTACACTGAAGCTTTCTTT. This sequence encodes CATQGFRTYTEAFF.

This chain uses TRBV6-5 with TRBJ1-5, with no clear D. CDR3 length equals 15 residues. Germline-derived CDR1 and CDR2 are MNHEY and SVGAGI. Deletions cut 0 bases from V and 0 bases from J, with 6 bases between. In nucleotides, the CDR3 is TGTGCCAGCAGTTACTCGGCGGATAGCAATCAGCCCCAGCATTTT. Residues: CASSYSADSNQPQHF.